This T cell receptor (beta chain) is drawn from a study of blood T cell repertoires in COVID-19. The method was immunoSEQ multiplex PCR; TCRdb's version includes in-frame clones alone and lacks a portion of them. The repertoire includes 250,000 to 300,000 clones, around 88% of them detected once, and roughly 8.3% sits in the top ten. This clone was seen once. The CDR3 sequence is 17 residues long. Per the germline V gene, CDR1 is LNHNV and CDR2 is YYDKDF (reference sequence). V lost 0 bases and J 2 bases, leaving 15 bases between the germline ends. The chain carries TRBV15 and TRBJ2-3; D may be TRBD2 (6 bases). The sequencing input was PBMCs or T cells enriched from blood (not recorded which). The sequence was obtained from a man in his forties who had recovered from COVID-19. CDR3 residues: CATSRDHLAGITDTQYF. In DNA form, the CDR3 reads TGTGCCACCAGCAGAGACCACCTGGCGGGAATCACAGATACGCAGTATTTT.